This T cell receptor beta chain was retrieved from a study of PD-1 blockade in classical Hodgkin lymphoma. Every patient experienced relapse after autologous stem cell transplantation, and brentuximab vedotin exposure varied. General study points: Individuals who commenced nivolumab within less than 1 year of ASCT were excluded. Nothing has yet pinned down what causes the repertoire differences, possibly disease activity or prior therapy. Lower baseline TCR diversity marked trial partial responders and progressors.

The CDR3 consists of 14 residues. V trimming: 8 bases; J trimming: 9 bases; junction bases outside the gene matches: 8. Germline V gene lookup returns CDR1 MNHEY and CDR2 SVGAGI. Of note for this clone: The antigen is unknown.

Profiling relied on immunoSEQ multiplex PCR, and the TCRdb table lists in-frame clones only, not all of them. The data show over 20,000 clones, about 80% seen once. The genes are TRBV6-5 and TRBJ2-1; 12 nucleotides align to TRBD2. This TCR was recovered from a human donor with classical Hodgkin lymphoma. The material was peripheral blood mononuclear cells (PBMCs), obtained before the second cycle of nivolumab. The CDR3 reads CASGFTSGGPEQFF. The CDR3 region has the DNA TGTGCCAGCGGCTTCACTAGCGGGGGGCCTGAGCAGTTCTTC.